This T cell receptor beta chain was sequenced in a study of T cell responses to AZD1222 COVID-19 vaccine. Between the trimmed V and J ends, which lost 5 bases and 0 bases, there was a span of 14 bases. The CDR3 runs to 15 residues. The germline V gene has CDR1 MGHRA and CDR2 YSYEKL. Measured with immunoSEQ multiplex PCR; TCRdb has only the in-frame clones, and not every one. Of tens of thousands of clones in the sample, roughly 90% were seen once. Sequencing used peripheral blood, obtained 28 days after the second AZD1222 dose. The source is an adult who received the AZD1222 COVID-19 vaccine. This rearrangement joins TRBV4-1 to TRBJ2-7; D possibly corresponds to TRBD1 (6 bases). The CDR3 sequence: CASSSTGQSSYEQYF. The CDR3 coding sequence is TGCGCCAGCAGCTCCACAGGACAGAGCTCCTACGAGCAGTACTTC.